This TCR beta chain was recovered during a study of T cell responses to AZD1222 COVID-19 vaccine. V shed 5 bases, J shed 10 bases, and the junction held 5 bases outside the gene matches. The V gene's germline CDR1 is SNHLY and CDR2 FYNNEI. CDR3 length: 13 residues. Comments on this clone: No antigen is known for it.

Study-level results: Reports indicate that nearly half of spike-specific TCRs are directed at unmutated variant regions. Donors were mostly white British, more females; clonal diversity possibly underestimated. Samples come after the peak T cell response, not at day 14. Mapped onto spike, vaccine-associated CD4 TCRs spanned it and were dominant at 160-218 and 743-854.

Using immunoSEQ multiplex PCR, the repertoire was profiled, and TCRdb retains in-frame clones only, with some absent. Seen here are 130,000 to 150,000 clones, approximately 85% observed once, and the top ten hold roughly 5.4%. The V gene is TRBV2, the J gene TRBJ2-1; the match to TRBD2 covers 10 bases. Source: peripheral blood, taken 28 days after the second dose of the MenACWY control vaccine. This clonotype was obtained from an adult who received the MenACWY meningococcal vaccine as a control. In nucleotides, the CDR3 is TGTGCCAGCAGTAGCGGGAGGGCCAGCGAGCAGTTCTTC. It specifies CASSSGRASEQFF.